This T cell receptor beta chain comes out of a study of human T cells and chemical hapten exposure (dated by TCRdb to about 2021). With regard to the full study: For sensitization, 2% DPC in acetone was applied to a 2 cm by 2 cm area of upper inner arm skin. Throughout the study period of around 25 weeks, patients also received therapeutic DPC doses to the scalp every week. Patch testing on the upper back used Finn chambers containing 0.01% DPC, with scoring done after 6 days according to International Contact Dermatitis Research Group standards. The mostly female patient cohort included alopecia areata with under or over 50% scalp involvement, alopecia totalis and alopecia universalis. Libraries were combined into a pool for sequencing, and differences in TCR yield between samples came mainly from small differences in library volumes within the pool. In alopecia patients, the study followed how the peripheral blood TCR repertoire changed in vivo over primary and secondary sensitization to diphenylcyclopropenone (DPC), a hapten. Blood samples were taken from patients before sensitization (week 0) and then at 2, 6 and about 24 weeks after DPC sensitization. Blood for TCR sequencing was provided by twenty-nine alopecia patients at one to four time points (pre-sensitization, 2, 6 and 24 weeks).

Study-wide conclusions, independent of this receptor: Because every patient had alopecia, a presumed autoimmune disease, the patients' immune response might differ from that of healthy individuals. DPC sensitization did not change how many TCRs were above 1 in 1000 frequency, and no evidence was found of alterations in global repertoire structure. Patch test score was positively correlated with the number of PT1 expanded TCRs, with significance at thresholds 8, 16 and 32 but not at 4. Significantly more large CDR3 similarity clusters were formed by expanded TCRs than by pre-sensitization or healthy control sets, consistent with antigen-driven responses. Repeated subsampling changed both the strength of the expansion versus patch-test correlation and the threshold at which that correlation became significant.

The receptor library was made with RACE. Sequencing was performed on a NextSeq 500. During library preparation, unique molecular identifiers were attached to individual cDNA molecules so that TCRs could be counted in a quantitative, reproducible way. Both TCR alpha and TCR beta chains were sequenced from each blood RNA sample. Turning to the authors' computational methods: Samples had a median of roughly 91,000 TCRs, with a range from roughly 23,224 to 750,000. The Decombinator software suite was used to annotate V, J and CDR3 in the TCR reads. Every sample was subsampled to the same number of TCRs (28,000) for the PS versus PT1 abundance plots. TCRs were defined as expanded if absent before sensitization and observed at least eight times at the 2-week time point. TCRdb reworked the public reads: Q25 trimming with fastp, MiXCR clone assembly, productive beta chains retained. Identical CDR3 protein sequences are pooled into one entry, listed with their most common genes and DNA. The V and J calls follow TCRdb's processing rather than the paper's. This sample gives around 380,000 distinct CDR3 sequences in total; roughly 6% of them show up just once. The top ten clones comprise more than 8% of the sample.

The time point label on this specimen signifies: pre-sensitization, week 0. The sample's treatment or condition label, in plain terms: therapeutic diphenylcyclopropenone sensitization with weekly scalp DPC. At each patch-test visit, blood was drawn before the patch test was applied. Patients were considered eligible if aged 18 to 70, diagnosed with alopecia and deemed suitable for DPC therapy, and patients were excluded if pregnant. Total RNA was extracted from unfractionated whole blood collected in Tempus Blood RNA tubes. This clonotype was detected ten times or more. Its antigen is still unknown. It has no much larger one-base neighbor in the sample; base qualities were not kept. Specimen: whole blood, collected in connection with sensitization to the hapten diphenylcyclopropenone (DPC). The TCR sequence derives from a woman between 18 and 29 years old with alopecia areata. Some clones in this sample may be carry-over from other donors' samples.

The CDR3 protein is CASSLGYTDTQYF. At the DNA level, the sequence is TGCGCCAGCAGCTTGGGCTACACAGATACGCAGTATTTT. Recombination connected TRBV5-1 to TRBJ2-3; a confident D gene designation cannot be given. Taken from cysteine to phenylalanine, the CDR3 has 13 residues. The kept DNA is CDR3 alone, 39 bases in frame from the first base. The trim is 0 bases for V and 2 bases for J, with a gap of 4 bases between the germline ends. CDR1 SGHRS and CDR2 YFSETQ are derived from the germline V gene.